The 26 T cell receptor beta chains given below trace back to one sample, sequenced in a study of response to subunit inactivated influenza vaccine. TCRdb re-derived calls from the RT-PCR reads in MiXCR, one entry per CDR3 protein. In the table there are about 800,000 distinct CDR3 sequences, about 20% of which are singletons. Specimen: PBMCs from blood, collected 5 days after vaccination. The receptors were gathered from a man aged 45-65 years who received an inactivated influenza vaccine.

In DNA, the CDR3 is TGTGCCAGCAGCCCGCTTCCGGGGCGCGGGCAATACGAGCAGTACTTC. Its protein product is CASSPLPGRGQYEQYF. The V call is TRBV3-1, the J call TRBJ2-7; tentatively, D is TRBD1 or TRBD2 (5 bases each). CDR1 is LGHDT, CDR2 YNNKEL, per germline (reference sequence). Trimming removed 4 bases from V and 4 bases from J, with 20 bases in between. The CDR3 is made up of 16 amino acids.

The chain employs TRBV20-1 and TRBJ1-4, with D uncertain. The CDR3 length is 16 residues. V was cut by 1 base and J by 5 bases, with 17 bases left in between. Germline CDR1 is DFQATT and CDR2 is SNEGSKA (reference sequence). The CDR3 DNA follows: TGCAGTGCTAGAGCACCCGCCGCCCAGGAAAATGAAAAACTGTTTTTT. Protein: CSARAPAAQENEKLFF.

V is TRBV4-3 and J is TRBJ2-5, with D perhaps TRBD1 (6 bases). CDR1 and CDR2 (germline): LGHNA, YSLEER. Trimming took 1 base from V and 4 from J, leaving 13 bases between them. The CDR3 loop spans 15 amino acids. The CDR3 here is CASSQVQGDAETQYF. In nucleotides, the CDR3 is TGCGCCAGCAGCCAAGTACAGGGAGATGCAGAGACCCAGTACTTC.

The CDR3 bases are TGCAGCGGTACCGGGACAGCCAACACTGAAGCTTTCTTT. Amino acids: CSGTGTANTEAFF. The rearrangement joins TRBV29-1 to TRBJ1-1, with TRBD1 identical over 7 bases. J was trimmed by 2 bases and V by 7 bases; bases with no gene match: 7. Per the germline V gene, CDR1 is SQVTM and CDR2 is ANQGSEA. CDR3 length: 13 amino acids. Full variable domain (rest looked up from reference TRBV29-1 and TRBJ1-1): SAVISQKPSRDICQRGTSLTIQCQVDSQVTMMFWYRQQPGQSLTLIATANQGSEATYESGFVIDKFPISRPNLTFSTLTVSNMSPEDSSIYLCSGTGTANTEAFFGQGTRLTVV.

This clonotype was seen a few times. The genes are TRBV4-1 and TRBJ1-5, with D possibly matching TRBD1 (6 bases). This CDR3 comprises 15 residues. Trimming shortened V by 0 bases and J by 7 bases, and 13 bases separated the two germline ends. Germline CDR1 MGHRA, CDR2 YSYEKL. The CDR3 DNA reads as TGCGCCAGCAGCCAAGAAGGGGGAGGGATCCAGCCCCAGCATTTT. Translation: CASSQEGGGIQPQHF.

The CDR3 spells CASSHPTWRGRRQYF. CDR3 bases: TGTGCCAGCAGCCACCCTACCTGGAGGGGGCGTAGGCAGTATTTT. The rearrangement joins TRBV7-2 to TRBJ2-3; possibly TRBD1 for D (7 bases). This CDR3 spans 15 amino acids. The V and J ends lost 5 bases and 11 bases respectively, with 23 bases between them. Germline loops: CDR1 SGHTA, CDR2 FQGNSA.

This clonotype appeared a few times. This chain joins TRBV20-1 and TRBJ1-6; D uncertain. This CDR3 spans 11 amino acids. Germline CDR1 is DFQATT and CDR2 is SNEGSKA (reference sequence). Trimming shortened V by 3 bases and J by 9 bases, and 6 bases separated the two germline ends. CDR3: CSARLGSPLHF. The CDR3 DNA reads as TGCAGTGCTAGGCTGGGTTCACCCCTCCACTTT.

Only a few counts were recorded for this clonotype. This sequence joins TRBV20-1 and TRBJ2-7; 7 bases are shared with TRBD1. V was pared by 5 bases and J by 3 bases, with 7 bases of the junction left unmatched. The germline gives CDR1 DFQATT, CDR2 SNEGSKA (reference sequence). The CDR3 length is 13 residues. The CDR3 reads CSAGRDRRYEQYF. The CDR3 nucleotides are TGCAGTGCTGGCCGGGACAGACGCTACGAGCAGTACTTC.

This clonotype was seen only a few times. This chain joins TRBV7-8 and TRBJ1-2; 8 positions agree with TRBD1. J gave up 8 bases and V 1 base, and 12 bases lay outside the gene matches. The CDR3 loop spans 16 amino acids. Germline CDR1 SGHVS, CDR2 FQNEAQ. The DNA of the CDR3 is TGTGCCAGCAGCTTAGAAGGGTCAGGGGGCTTGAAGGGCTACACCTTC. Protein: CASSLEGSGGLKGYTF. The variable domain in full, with the rest retrieved from reference TRBV7-8 and TRBJ1-2, is GAGVSQSPRYKVAKRGQDVALRCDPISGHVSLFWYQQALGQGPEFLTYFQNEAQLDKSGLPSDRFFAERPEGSVSTLKIQRTQQEDSAVYLCASSLEGSGGLKGYTFGSGTRLTVV.

This clonotype has only a few counts. V and J are TRBV7-2 and TRBJ1-1, with D maybe TRBD1 (5 bases). Trimming left V 1 base short and J 8 bases short, with 11 bases between. The CDR3 runs 13 residues. Germline values: CDR1 SGHTA, CDR2 FQGNSA. The CDR3 loop reads CASSLVEGFEAFF. CDR3 in DNA: TGTGCCAGCAGCTTAGTGGAGGGGTTCGAAGCTTTCTTT.

The chain employs TRBV6-1 and TRBJ1-1; 8 positions agree with TRBD1. The germline V gene encodes CDR1 MNHNS and CDR2 SASEGT. J was trimmed by 1 base and V by 6 bases; bases with no gene match: 7. The CDR3 extends over 15 amino acids. The CDR3 nucleotides are TGTGCCAGCAGGCCGGACAGGGTACGGAACACTGAAGCTTTCTTT. Protein product: CASRPDRVRNTEAFF.

With respect to this clonotype: An end of the junction differs from the germline gene, which may be a read error. V is TRBV9 and J is TRBJ1-2; D not certain. The V gene's germline CDR1 is SGDLS and CDR2 YYNGEE. The CDR3 has 15 residues. CDR3 nucleotide sequence: TGTGCCAGCAGCCCCCCGGTGGTTAGTGGCTATTGCTACACCTTC. This sequence encodes CASSPPVVSGYCYTF. Full variable domain (rest looked up from reference TRBV9 and TRBJ1-2): DSGVTQTPKHLITATGQRVTLRCSPRSGDLSVYWYQQSLDQGLQFLIQYYNGEERAKGNILERFSAQQFPDLHSELNLSSLELGDSALYFCASSPPVVSGYCYTFGSGTRLTVV.

J is TRBJ2-7 and V is TRBV5-1; 13 positions agree with TRBD2. The CDR3 contains 18 residues. J gave up 3 bases and V 4 bases, and 13 bases lay outside the gene matches. Germline values: CDR1 SGHRS, CDR2 YFSETQ. The CDR3 DNA reads as TGCGCCAGCAGCCCCTCGGGTGGACTAGCGGGAGAGATCTACGAGCAGTACTTC. Amino acids: CASSPSGGLAGEIYEQYF.

V usage is TRBV20-1 and J usage is TRBJ1-4, with D unclear. Trimming removed 1 base at V and 7 bases at J, with 10 bases between. The germline CDR1 and CDR2 sequences are DFQATT and SNEGSKA (reference sequence). The CDR3 contains 13 residues. The CDR3 is CSARAGVREKLFF. CDR3 in DNA: TGCAGTGCTAGAGCCGGGGTACGTGAAAAACTGTTTTTT.

This chain joins TRBV20-1 and TRBJ2-7; the D is unclear. Trimming cost V 3 bases and J 5 bases, with 14 bases left between them. Looked up from germline, CDR1 is DFQATT and CDR2 is SNEGSKA (reference sequence). The CDR3 sequence is 13 residues long. The CDR3 loop is CSASLTGFHEQYF. The CDR3 bases are TGCAGTGCTAGTTTAACGGGTTTCCACGAGCAGTACTTC.

The chain uses TRBV5-1 and TRBJ2-6; 8 bases map to TRBD1. The CDR3 extends over 16 amino acids. The germline V gene has CDR1 SGHRS and CDR2 YFSETQ. With V trimmed by 4 bases and J by 3 bases, 6 bases remained unmatched. CDR3 sequence: CASSEQGGIGANVLTF. The DNA for the CDR3 is TGCGCCAGCAGCGAACAGGGGGGAATTGGGGCCAACGTCCTGACTTTC. The variable domain in full, with the rest retrieved from reference TRBV5-1 and TRBJ2-6, is KAGVTQTPRYLIKTRGQQVTLSCSPISGHRSVSWYQQTPGQGLQFLFEYFSETQRNKGNFPGRFSGRQFSNSRSEMNVSTLELGDSALYLCASSEQGGIGANVLTFGAGSRLTVL.

This clonotype came up a few times. The rearrangement uses TRBV5-1 and TRBJ2-1, with 7 bases fitting TRBD2. Trimming at V came to 4 bases and at J to 10 bases, leaving 5 bases not matched to a gene. The length of the CDR3 is 12 residues. Germline assignment: CDR1 SGHRS and CDR2 YFSETQ. CDR3 protein: CASSAGGGEQFF. DNA for the CDR3: TGCGCCAGCAGCGCTGGGGGGGGAGAGCAGTTCTTC.

This clonotype was seen at least ten times. The CDR3 sequence is CASSHGTGSDYGYTF. The CDR3 nucleotides read TGTGCCAGCAGTCACGGGACAGGGAGTGACTATGGCTACACCTTC. The chain joins TRBV12-3 or TRBV12-4 to TRBJ1-2; TRBD1 aligns across 9 bases. J lost 3 bases, V lost 5 bases, and 7 bases had no gene match. This CDR3 has 15 amino acids.

The J gene is TRBJ1-6, the V gene TRBV12-3 or TRBV12-4; D unclear. The CDR3 totals 14 residues. V lost 1 base and J 9 bases, leaving 10 bases between the germline ends. The CDR3 bases are TGTGCCAGCAGTTTAGGGCTTTCGGGTTCACCCCTCCACTTT. Protein product: CASSLGLSGSPLHF.

V usage is TRBV20-1 and J usage is TRBJ2-1; TRBD2 agrees at 13 bases. The length of the CDR3 is 15 residues. In germline, CDR1 is DFQATT, CDR2 SNEGSKA (reference sequence). With 5 bases clipped from V and 4 bases from J, the junction kept 5 bases outside the gene matches. In nucleotides, the CDR3 is TGCAGTGCTGAGGGACTAGCGGGGATATACAATGAGCAGTTCTTC. Translation gives CSAEGLAGIYNEQFF.

The chain recombines TRBV20-1 with TRBJ2-3; D is possibly TRBD2 (5 bases). V lost 3 bases and J 8 bases, leaving 18 bases between the germline ends. The CDR3 has 14 residues. Germline values: CDR1 DFQATT, CDR2 SNEGSKA (reference sequence). The CDR3 sequence is CSASTRGSMFTQYF. The CDR3 coding sequence is TGCAGTGCTAGCACTCGGGGTTCAATGTTTACGCAGTATTTT.

This clonotype has only a few counts. The CDR3 coding sequence is TGCAGCGTTGAAACCGGGACAGGGGTGGGTGGCTACACCTTC. Translated, it gives CSVETGTGVGGYTF. This chain connects TRBV29-1 to TRBJ1-2; the match to TRBD1 covers 10 bases. From germline, CDR1 is SQVTM and CDR2 ANQGSEA. V lost 2 bases, J lost 7 bases, and 7 bases stayed unmatched. This CDR3 has 14 residues. Supplemented by reference TRBV29-1 and TRBJ1-2, the full variable domain reads SAVISQKPSRDICQRGTSLTIQCQVDSQVTMMFWYRQQPGQSLTLIATANQGSEATYESGFVIDKFPISRPNLTFSTLTVSNMSPEDSSIYLCSVETGTGVGGYTFGSGTRLTVV.

This chain links TRBV28 with TRBJ2-7; D possibly corresponds to TRBD2 (5 bases). Trimming pared 6 bases from V and 4 bases from J, leaving 13 bases between. The CDR3 is 13 residues long. Germline V CDR1 and CDR2: MDHEN, SYDVKM. The CDR3 DNA reads as TGTGCCAGCAGGCTAGAGGGCTGGTACGAGCAGTACTTC. Amino acid sequence: CASRLEGWYEQYF. The entire variable domain, with the rest obtained from reference TRBV28 and TRBJ2-7, is as follows: DVKVTQSSRYLVKRTGEKVFLECVQDMDHENMFWYRQDPGLGLRLIYFSYDVKMKEKGDIPEGYSVSREKKERFSLILESASTNQTSMYLCASRLEGWYEQYFGPGTRLTVT.

This chain uses TRBV7-2 with TRBJ1-5, with 8 bases fitting TRBD1. Trimming cost V 6 bases and J 7 bases; bases outside gene matches: 11. The CDR3 runs 15 residues. Germline V gene lookup returns CDR1 SGHTA and CDR2 FQGNSA. CDR3 nucleotides: TGTGCCAGCAGTCTAAGTACAGGGGGAAGGCAGCCCCAGCATTTT. It specifies CASSLSTGGRQPQHF.

This CDR3 is CASSLGKPGPHNEQFF. The CDR3 DNA sequence: TGTGCCAGCAGCTTAGGGAAACCCGGTCCCCACAATGAGCAGTTCTTC. This chain connects TRBV7-9 to TRBJ2-1; D not resolved. Trimming took off 1 base at V and 5 bases at J, with 15 bases between the two ends. Germline-derived CDR1 and CDR2 are SEHNR and FQNEAQ (reference sequence). The CDR3 loop spans 16 amino acids. Full variable domain (remainder filled in from reference TRBV7-9 and TRBJ2-1): DTGVSQNPRHKITKRGQNVTFRCDPISEHNRLYWYRQTLGQGPEFLTYFQNEAQLEKSRLLSDRFSAERPKGSFSTLEIQRTEQGDSAMYLCASSLGKPGPHNEQFFGPGTRLTVL.

This clonotype appeared a few times. The V gene is TRBV27, the J gene TRBJ2-5, with 14 bases matching TRBD2. This CDR3 is built from 18 residues. Germline CDR1 MNHEY, CDR2 SMNVEV (reference sequence). Trimming removed 5 bases from V and 7 bases from J; junction bases left unmatched: 15. The CDR3 DNA follows: TGTGCCAGCAGTCCCGGACTAGCGGGGGGCCACCGTATTGGGACCCAGTACTTC. It translates to CASSPGLAGGHRIGTQYF.